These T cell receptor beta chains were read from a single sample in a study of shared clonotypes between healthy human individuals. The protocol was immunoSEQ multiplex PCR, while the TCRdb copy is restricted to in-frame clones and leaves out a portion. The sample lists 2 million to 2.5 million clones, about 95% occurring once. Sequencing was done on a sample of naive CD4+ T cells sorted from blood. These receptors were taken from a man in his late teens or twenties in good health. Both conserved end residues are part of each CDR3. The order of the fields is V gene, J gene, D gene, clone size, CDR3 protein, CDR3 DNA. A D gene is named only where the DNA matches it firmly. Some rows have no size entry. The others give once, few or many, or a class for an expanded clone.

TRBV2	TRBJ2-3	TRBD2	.	CASSPERGRSDTQYF	TGTGCCAGCAGCCCAGAGCGGGGGCGGTCAGATACGCAGTATTTT
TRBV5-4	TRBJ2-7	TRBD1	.	CASSRDSDSYEQYF	TGTGCCAGCAGTCGGGACAGCGACTCCTACGAGCAGTACTTC
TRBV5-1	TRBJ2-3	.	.	CASSPRSSSTDTQYF	TGCGCCAGCAGCCCCCGCTCCTCTAGCACAGATACGCAGTATTTT
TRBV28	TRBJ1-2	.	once	CASRGDPYGYTF	TGTGCCAGCAGGGGGGATCCTTATGGCTACACCTTC
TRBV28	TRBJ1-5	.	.	CASTAGVGSNQPQHF	TGTGCCAGCACCGCCGGGGTGGGGAGCAATCAGCCCCAGCATTTT
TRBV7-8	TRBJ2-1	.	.	CASSRVRGGPPFYNEQFF	TGTGCCAGCAGCCGCGTTAGGGGGGGCCCCCCTTTCTACAATGAGCAGTTCTTC
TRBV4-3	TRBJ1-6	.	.	CASSQDAGSSYNSPLHF	TGCGCCAGCAGCCAAGATGCGGGGAGCTCCTATAATTCACCCCTCCACTTT
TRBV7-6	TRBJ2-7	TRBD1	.	CASSRTGFGYEQYF	TGTGCCAGCAGCCGGACAGGGTTTGGCTACGAGCAGTACTTC
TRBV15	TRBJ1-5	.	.	CATSRDRGWGQPQHF	TGTGCCACCAGCAGAGACAGGGGATGGGGTCAGCCCCAGCATTTT
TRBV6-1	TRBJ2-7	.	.	CASSPAHITYEQYF	TGTGCCAGCAGCCCGGCTCACATTACCTACGAGCAGTACTTC
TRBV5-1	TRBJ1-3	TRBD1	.	CASSLEGARGNTIYF	TGCGCCAGCAGCTTGGAGGGGGCTCGTGGAAACACCATATATTTT
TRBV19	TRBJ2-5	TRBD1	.	CASRKGTAQETQYF	TGTGCCAGTAGGAAAGGGACAGCTCAAGAGACCCAGTACTTC
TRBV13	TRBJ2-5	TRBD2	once	CASSASLAGVETQYF	TGTGCCAGCAGCGCATCATTAGCGGGAGTAGAGACCCAGTACTTC
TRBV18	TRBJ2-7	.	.	CASSPPGIQPYEQYF	TGTGCCAGCTCACCACCGGGTATCCAACCCTACGAGCAGTACTTC
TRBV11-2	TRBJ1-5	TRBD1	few	CASSLDRGRDQPQHF	TGTGCCAGCAGCTTAGACAGGGGGAGGGATCAGCCCCAGCATTTT
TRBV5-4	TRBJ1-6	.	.	CASSTAGTGISPLHF	TGTGCCAGCAGCACCGCCGGAACAGGGATCTCACCCCTCCACTTT
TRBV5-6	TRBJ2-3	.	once	CASSFLGDTQYF	TGTGCCAGCAGCTTTTTGGGAGATACGCAGTATTTT
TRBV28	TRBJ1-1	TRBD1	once	CASSNTGGITEAFF	TGTGCCAGCAGCAACACAGGGGGCATCACTGAAGCTTTCTTT
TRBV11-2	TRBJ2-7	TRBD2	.	CASTSLASGKNEQYF	TGTGCCAGCACCTCCTTGGCTAGCGGGAAGAACGAGCAGTACTTC
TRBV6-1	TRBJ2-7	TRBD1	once	CASSGDRAATYEQYF	TGTGCCAGCAGTGGAGACAGGGCCGCTACCTACGAGCAGTACTTC
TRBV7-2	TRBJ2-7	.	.	CASRRSGSYEQYF	TGTGCCAGCAGGCGTAGCGGCTCCTACGAGCAGTACTTC
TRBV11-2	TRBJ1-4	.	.	CASSLAGGASSNEKLFF	TGTGCCAGCAGCTTGGCGGGGGGGGCGAGTTCTAATGAAAAACTGTTTTTT
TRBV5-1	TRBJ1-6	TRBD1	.	CASSFGGQVLGNSPLHF	TGCGCCAGCAGCTTCGGCGGACAGGTTCTCGGGAATTCACCCCTCCACTTT
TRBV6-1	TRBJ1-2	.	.	CASSEDAGGYGYTF	TGTGCCAGCAGTGAAGATGCTGGCGGCTATGGCTACACCTTC
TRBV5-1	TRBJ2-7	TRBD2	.	CASGTTSGSHEQYF	TGCGCCAGCGGGACGACTAGCGGGAGTCACGAGCAGTACTTC
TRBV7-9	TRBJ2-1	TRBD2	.	CASSLTSGVYNEQFF	TGTGCCAGCAGCTTAACTAGCGGGGTCTACAATGAGCAGTTCTTC
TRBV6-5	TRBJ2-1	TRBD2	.	CASKTRGGRNEQFF	TGTGCCAGCAAGACGCGGGGGGGCCGTAATGAGCAGTTCTTC
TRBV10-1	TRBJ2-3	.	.	CASSLLRLGVTDTQYF	TGCGCCAGCAGTCTCCTACGACTAGGAGTTACAGATACGCAGTATTTT
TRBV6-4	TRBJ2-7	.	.	CASREGVCGEQYF	TGTGCCAGCAGGGAGGGGGTTTGTGGTGAGCAGTACTTC
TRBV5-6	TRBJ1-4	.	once	CASSRGFVEKLFF	TGTGCCAGCAGCCGAGGGTTCGTTGAAAAACTGTTTTTT